A selection of T cell receptor beta chains follows, all from one sample in a study of OX40 agonist ivuxolimab in advanced cancers. Measured with immunoSEQ multiplex PCR; TCRdb has only the in-frame clones, and not every one. The sample yields approximately 40,000 clones, roughly 80% seen once. The input for sequencing was CD4+ or CD8+ T cells sorted from blood, taken in a trial of the OX40 agonist ivuxolimab. The receptors originated from an adult with an advanced solid tumor such as melanoma, head and neck, liver or kidney cancer. The CDR3 runs from the conserved cysteine through the conserved F or W. D genes are given only for firm matches. Some rows mark clone size as missing; the rest say once, few, many or name a class of expanded clone.

d_call	clone_size	v_call	j_call	cdr3_nt	cdr3_aa
NA	NA	TRBV7-9	TRBJ2-3	TGTGCCAGCAGCTTAAGTAGGAACACAGATACGCAGTATTTT	CASSLSRNTDTQYF
NA	NA	TRBV6-1	TRBJ2-5	TGTGCCAGCAGTGATCCCTCAAGGGCCCAGTACTTC	CASSDPSRAQYF
NA	once	TRBV30	TRBJ1-2	TGTGCCTGGAGGAGGGGTAACTATGGCTACACCTTC	CAWRRGNYGYTF
NA	NA	TRBV21-1	TRBJ2-3	TGTGCCACCCTTAATAGGCGGAACGGGGAGAGTTCGGGAGATACGCAGTATTTT	CATLNRRNGESSGDTQYF
TRBD1	NA	TRBV7-9	TRBJ1-2	TGTGCCAGCAGCTCTACACACCGGACAGGCTCGCGGGATGGCTACACCTTC	CASSSTHRTGSRDGYTF
TRBD1	NA	TRBV28	TRBJ1-1	TGTGCCAGCAGTTCGGGACAGGGAAACACTGAAGCTTTCTTT	CASSSGQGNTEAFF
TRBD2	NA	TRBV7-2	TRBJ2-7	TGTGCCAGCAGCTTAGCTAGCGGGAGGGCCTACGAGCAGTACTTC	CASSLASGRAYEQYF
TRBD2	NA	TRBV19	TRBJ2-7	TGTGCCAGTAGCCGACTAGCGGGAAGCGAGCAGTACTTC	CASSRLAGSEQYF
TRBD1	NA	TRBV6-1	TRBJ1-1	TGTGCCGGATGGACAGGGGCGAACACTGAAGCTTTCTTT	CAGWTGANTEAFF
TRBD1	NA	TRBV4-1	TRBJ1-3	TGCGCCAGCAGACTTGGACAGGGGGGGTCTGGAAACACCATATATTTT	CASRLGQGGSGNTIYF
NA	NA	TRBV5-8	TRBJ2-7	TGTGCCAGCAGTATCCGTTGGGGTTGGTACGAGCAGTACTTC	CASSIRWGWYEQYF
NA	once	TRBV6-5	TRBJ1-4	TGTGCCAGCAGTCGAACAGGGCAGGAAAAACTGTTTTTT	CASSRTGQEKLFF
NA	once	TRBV28	TRBJ1-3	TGTGCCAGCAGCCCCCATGGAGGAACTGGAAACACCATATATTTT	CASSPHGGTGNTIYF
NA	NA	TRBV4-2	TRBJ2-7	TGTGCCAGCAGCCAAGTAATAACTTTCAGCTACGAGCAGTACTTC	CASSQVITFSYEQYF
NA	NA	TRBV7-9	TRBJ2-2	TGTGCCAGCAGCCCCTACGGGAGAGGGATCACCGGGGAGCTGTTTTTT	CASSPYGRGITGELFF
NA	NA	TRBV29-1	TRBJ1-1	TGCAGCGTTGTAACTACAGCTATGAACACTGAAGCTTTCTTT	CSVVTTAMNTEAFF
NA	few	TRBV20-1	TRBJ2-7	TGCAGTGCAGAAACCACCTACGAGCAGTACTTC	CSAETTYEQYF
NA	NA	TRBV27	TRBJ1-2	TGTGCCAGCAGTTTAGCCAGGGACAATGGCTACACCTTC	CASSLARDNGYTF
NA	NA	TRBV30	TRBJ1-2	TGTGCCTGGAGCGCCCAGCGGATTTATGGCTACACCTTC	CAWSAQRIYGYTF
NA	NA	TRBV5-1	TRBJ2-6	TGCGCCAGTATCGGACCGATTAGCTCTGGGGCCAACGTCCTGACTTTC	CASIGPISSGANVLTF
NA	NA	TRBV5-1	TRBJ1-1	TGCGCCAGCAGCTTCGGCGGGGCCGCTGAAGCTTTCTTT	CASSFGGAAEAFF
TRBD1	NA	TRBV28	TRBJ1-2	TGTGCCAGCAGTTCGTCCCGGACAGGAGCTAACTATGGCTACACCTTC	CASSSSRTGANYGYTF
NA	NA	TRBV5-1	TRBJ1-5	TGCGCCAGCAGCTTGGGGACGGCGTGGAATCAGCCCCAGCATTTT	CASSLGTAWNQPQHF